The 14 T cell receptor beta chains below all came from one sample that was sequenced in a study of blood T cell repertoires in COVID-19. Using immunoSEQ multiplex PCR, the repertoire was profiled, and TCRdb retains in-frame clones only, with some absent. The repertoire holds around 400,000 clones, more than 70% seen once, with about 9.4% in the top ten. Sequenced material: peripheral blood. These receptors were taken from a woman aged 30 to 39 with COVID-19, enrolled during active disease.

This rearrangement joins TRBV19 to TRBJ2-5; TRBD2 matches 7 bases. CDR1 is LNHDA, CDR2 SQIVND, per germline (reference sequence). The junction had 5 bases not matched to a gene; V was cut back by 6 bases and J by 1 base. The CDR3 is 14 amino acids. This chain's CDR3 is CASSRGEIQETQYF. The CDR3 DNA is TGTGCCAGTAGCCGGGGGGAGATCCAAGAGACCCAGTACTTC.

The J gene is TRBJ1-1, the V gene TRBV6-5; TRBD1 matches at 10 bases. The CDR3 has 14 residues. Trimming cost V 6 bases and J 5 bases; bases outside gene matches: 6. Germline CDR1 reads MNHEY; CDR2 reads SVGAGI. The CDR3 coding sequence is TGTGCCAGCAGAAGACAGGGGGCAAATACTGAAGCTTTCTTT. As protein: CASRRQGANTEAFF.

The V call is TRBV6-5, the J call TRBJ2-7; D might be TRBD2 (5 bases). The V and J ends lost 10 bases and 2 bases respectively, with 18 bases between them. Germline V gene sequence: CDR1 MNHEY, CDR2 SVGAGI. The CDR3 runs to 14 residues. CDR3 amino acids: CAIDRGSDTYEQYF. The CDR3 region has the DNA TGTGCCATCGATCGAGGGTCGGATACCTACGAGCAGTACTTC.

V gene TRBV30 combines with J gene TRBJ2-2; D is uncertain. V was pared by 4 bases and J by 2 bases, with 20 bases between. The CDR3 runs 17 residues. Germline lookup yields CDR1 GTSNPN and CDR2 SVGIG (reference sequence). The CDR3 loop is CAWKDGGSFFNTGELFF. The CDR3 DNA reads as TGTGCCTGGAAAGACGGCGGATCCTTTTTTAACACCGGGGAGCTGTTTTTT.

Here the CDR3 reads CASSADRAPRNGYTF. The CDR3 DNA reads TGTGCCAGCAGCGCCGACAGGGCCCCTAGGAACGGCTACACCTTC. The rearrangement uses TRBV9 and TRBJ1-2; 7 positions agree with TRBD1. This CDR3 spans 15 amino acids. With V trimmed by 3 bases and J by 8 bases, 13 bases remained unmatched. Germline V CDR1 and CDR2: SGDLS, YYNGEE.

A remark on this clone: Other nucleotide sequences in the sample specify the same CDR3. The chain employs TRBV6-5 and TRBJ2-7; the D gene is possibly TRBD1 (6 bases). Trimming stripped 0 bases from V and 2 bases from J, with 8 bases between. Germline CDR1 MNHEY, CDR2 SVGAGI. The CDR3 contains 14 residues. CDR3 in amino acids: CASSYSAGAYEQYF. CDR3 nucleotides: TGTGCCAGCAGTTACTCGGCAGGGGCCTACGAGCAGTACTTC.

The chain recombines TRBV29-1 with TRBJ2-1; 10 nucleotides agree with TRBD1. CDR3 length: 13 amino acids. Per the germline V gene, CDR1 is SQVTM and CDR2 is ANQGSEA. The V segment lost 6 bases and the J segment 9 bases; nucleotides outside the gene matches: 8. CDR3 region: CSVLTGGQGEQFF. The CDR3 DNA follows: TGCAGCGTCCTGACAGGGGGCCAGGGTGAGCAGTTCTTC.

The chain has TRBV7-2 and TRBJ2-3; TRBD2 matches at 8 bases. V shed 4 bases and J 2 bases; nucleotides not matched to a gene: 5. The germline gives CDR1 SGHTA, CDR2 FQGNSA. This CDR3 has 15 residues. The CDR3 loop reads CASSWTSRATDTQYF. The DNA for the CDR3 is TGTGCCAGCAGCTGGACTAGCAGGGCCACAGATACGCAGTATTTT.

The genes are TRBV18 and TRBJ1-2; 9 nucleotides match TRBD1. CDR1 KGHSH and CDR2 LQKENI come from the germline V gene. The V and J ends lost 6 bases and 4 bases, in that order; junction bases with no gene match: 12. The CDR3 is 16 residues long. Here the CDR3 DNA reads TGTGCCAGCTCCCCGGACAGGGGCATGGGCTCCTATGGCTACACCTTC. Translating gives CASSPDRGMGSYGYTF.

This clone was counted between two and nine times. The rearrangement links TRBV12-5 to TRBJ2-2, with 8 bases identical to TRBD2. Unmatched junction bases numbered 11, after V lost 0 bases and J lost 2 bases. This CDR3 spans 19 amino acids. Germline assignment: CDR1 LGHNT and CDR2 FRNRAP. For the CDR3, the DNA is TGTGCTAGTGGTTTGGTAGACCGTGGACTAGCCCCTAACACCGGGGAGCTGTTTTTT. Amino acid sequence: CASGLVDRGLAPNTGELFF.

The chain uses TRBV6-4 and TRBJ2-2, with 9 positions matching TRBD2. This CDR3 spans 15 amino acids. V was clipped by 3 bases and J by 3 bases; unmatched bases: 2. Germline V gene sequence: CDR1 MRHNA, CDR2 SNTAGT. In DNA form, the CDR3 reads TGTGCCAGCAGTGAATTAGCGGGAGACACCGGGGAGCTGTTTTTT. Translation gives CASSELAGDTGELFF.

The chain uses TRBV3-1 (or the pseudogene TRBV3-2) and TRBJ2-4, with D possibly TRBD2 on 6 matching bases. Trimming removed 1 base at V and 0 bases at J, with 13 bases between. The germline V gene encodes CDR1 LGHDT and CDR2 YNNKEL (reference sequence). The CDR3 is 17 residues long. CDR3 nucleotides: TGTGCCAGCAGCCAAGGGGAACTAGCACTAGCCAAAAACATTCAGTACTTC. It specifies CASSQGELALAKNIQYF.

This clone was counted once. V gene TRBV11-2 combines with J gene TRBJ2-7, with D tentatively TRBD2 (5 bases). V lost 0 bases, J lost 0 bases, and 9 bases lay in between. The CDR3 has 15 amino acids. The germline gives CDR1 SGHAT, CDR2 FQNNGV. In DNA, the CDR3 is TGTGCCAGCAGCTTAGATGGACTGGACTCCTACGAGCAGTACTTC. Its protein is CASSLDGLDSYEQYF.

The genes are TRBV6-5 and TRBJ2-7; TRBD2 aligns across 12 bases. CDR3 size: 14 residues. Germline V gene data show CDR1 as MNHEY and CDR2 as SVGAGI. V lost 6 bases and J lost 4; bases outside the gene matches: 4. CDR3 protein: CASSPGLAGYEQYF. The DNA of the CDR3 is TGTGCCAGCAGCCCAGGACTAGCGGGATACGAGCAGTACTTC.